This T cell receptor (beta chain) stems from a study of monozygotic twins with inflammatory bowel disease. Study outcomes and limitations: Individual T cell subtypes were not distinguishable. Perhaps reflecting limited power, concordant and discordant twins did not differ in repertoire similarity.

Germline-derived CDR1 and CDR2 are SGHRS and YFSETQ. The CDR3 contains 16 residues. Unfractionated whole blood yielded total RNA, and T cells were not sorted. To note about this clonotype: Its specificity is unknown.

The UMIs contained a 6-nucleotide sample barcode. They were added by template switching during cDNA synthesis. TCRdb re-called the 5' RACE reads and gives one entry per CDR3 protein, without DNA. The table for this sample gives approximately 140,000 distinct CDR3 sequences. The chain carries TRBV5-1 and TRBJ2-2; no DNA is available, so the TRBD2 call from TCRdb remains unchecked. What was sequenced was blood. The TCR was taken from a human donor with ulcerative colitis or Crohn's disease, or a healthy co-twin of an affected twin (not recorded which). CDR3 in amino acids: CASSSSGTSDTGELFF.